The text below deals with one T cell receptor (beta chain). What it binds is not known. The data stem from a study of cytomegalovirus exposure and HLA in healthy donors. Overall study results and limits: Published work reported that the classifier diagnosed cytomegalovirus status with high specificity and sensitivity. Later analysis suggested links between common viral pathogens and several top significant clusters. Sequencing likely caused a cluster of highly shared sequence variants.

A multiplex PCR was run with 60 Vbeta primers and 13 Jbeta primers. Using immunoSEQ multiplex PCR, the repertoire was profiled, and TCRdb retains in-frame clones only, with some absent. The table includes approximately 110,000 clones, about 59% detected once. Likely unrecorded immune exposures existed in these nominally healthy donors. The CDR3 has 15 residues. CDR1 and CDR2 from the germline V gene are SGHDT and YYEEEE. Trimming cost V 6 bases and J 4 bases; bases outside gene matches: 9. The specimen sequenced was PBMCs. V gene TRBV5-6 combines with J gene TRBJ1-3; 8 bases map to TRBD1. The source is a young man in good health and CMV-seropositive. CDR3 in DNA: TGTGCCAGCACCATTGCTGGACAGGGAGGAAACACCATATATTTT. It specifies CASTIAGQGGNTIYF.